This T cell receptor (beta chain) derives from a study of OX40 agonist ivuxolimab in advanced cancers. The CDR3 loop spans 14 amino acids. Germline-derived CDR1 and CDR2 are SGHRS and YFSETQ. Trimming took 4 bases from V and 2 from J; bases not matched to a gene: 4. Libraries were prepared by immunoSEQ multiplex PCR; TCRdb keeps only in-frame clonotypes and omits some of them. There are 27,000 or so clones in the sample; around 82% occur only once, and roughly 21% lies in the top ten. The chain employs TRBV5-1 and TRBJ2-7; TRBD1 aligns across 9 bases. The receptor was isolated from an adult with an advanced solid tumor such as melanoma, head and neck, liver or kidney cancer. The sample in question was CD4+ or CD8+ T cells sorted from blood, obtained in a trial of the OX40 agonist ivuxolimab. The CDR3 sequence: CASSATGGPYEQYF. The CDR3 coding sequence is TGCGCCAGCAGCGCAACAGGGGGCCCCTACGAGCAGTACTTC.